This T cell receptor beta chain was recovered during a study of cytomegalovirus exposure and HLA in healthy donors. Study-level findings and limits: The classifier reportedly diagnosed cytomegalovirus status with high sensitivity and specificity. The majority of TCR sequences were rare, yet some public TCRs appeared in many donors.

Data came from immunoSEQ multiplex PCR; TCRdb stores just in-frame clones and leaves some out. The sample holds hundreds of thousands of clones; roughly 89% are singletons and the top ten take over 0.75%. The donors were part of the validation cohort, which consisted of more than 90 subjects and was separate from the first cohort of under 750 subjects. The J segment lost 8 bases and the V segment lost 5 bases, leaving 9 bases of the junction unmatched. CDR3 length equals 16 residues. CDR1 SNHLY and CDR2 FYNNEI come from the germline V gene. In regard to this clone: Its matching antigen is unknown.

The TCR sequence derives from a woman between 18 and 29 years old in good health and CMV-seronegative. Sequenced: PBMCs. The V call is TRBV2, the J call TRBJ2-1, with 13 bases matching TRBD2. As DNA, the CDR3 is TGTGCCAGCAGTAAAACGGGACTAGCGGGGAGCTATGAGCAGTTCTTC. Protein: CASSKTGLAGSYEQFF.